What follows are 18 T cell receptor beta chains derived from one specimen sequenced in a study of T cell responses to AZD1222 COVID-19 vaccine. TCRdb's copy holds only in-frame clones and misses some; the assay was immunoSEQ multiplex PCR. The sample yields roughly 60,000 clones, roughly 90% seen once. Sequences were derived from peripheral blood, sampled on day 0 of AZD1222 vaccination. The receptors were sampled from an adult in good health.

This rearrangement joins TRBV6-1 to TRBJ1-6; TRBD1 agrees at 10 bases. Germline-derived CDR1 and CDR2 are MNHNS and SASEGT. This CDR3 spans 17 amino acids. J lost 2 bases, V lost 4 bases, and 5 bases had no gene match. CDR3: CASSVKGQGAYNSPLHF. The CDR3 nucleotides are TGTGCCAGCAGTGTCAAAGGACAGGGGGCCTATAATTCACCCCTCCACTTT.

The genes are TRBV18 and TRBJ1-3; D ambiguous. This CDR3 has 15 amino acids. V gave up 2 bases and J gave up 0 bases, with 8 bases separating them. Germline-derived CDR1 and CDR2 are KGHSH and LQKENI. The CDR3 DNA follows: TGTGCCAGCTCACCAGGACCGGCCTCTGGAAACACCATATATTTT. It codes for CASSPGPASGNTIYF.

This clone was counted between two and nine times. This sequence joins TRBV28 and TRBJ1-5; no firm D call. CDR1 is MDHEN and CDR2 is SYDVKM in the germline V gene. V lost 3 bases to trimming and J lost 5 bases, with 11 bases between them. The CDR3 covers 14 residues. DNA of the CDR3: TGTGCCAGCAGTTTCGGGTCTGGGGATCAGCCCCAGCATTTT. This sequence encodes CASSFGSGDQPQHF.

This clone showed up just once. This rearrangement joins TRBV18 to TRBJ2-7; 12 nucleotides line up with TRBD2. The CDR3 length is 16 residues. CDR1 and CDR2 from the germline V gene are KGHSH and LQKENI. The V and J ends lost 4 bases and 5 bases, in that order; junction bases with no gene match: 9. The DNA for the CDR3 is TGTGCCAGCTCACGCCAACTAGCGGGGGGAATCAACGAGCAGTACTTC. Its translation is CASSRQLAGGINEQYF.

This chain links TRBV5-1 with TRBJ2-5; the D gene is possibly TRBD1 (6 bases). Germline CDR1 is SGHRS and CDR2 is YFSETQ. The CDR3 spans 14 residues. V was shortened by 2 bases and J by 0 bases, with 8 bases between the two germline ends. CDR3 amino acids: CASSFGQYQETQYF. The CDR3 nucleotides are TGCGCCAGCAGCTTCGGACAGTACCAAGAGACCCAGTACTTC.

The J gene is TRBJ1-2, the V gene TRBV12-3 or TRBV12-4; TRBD1 is a possible D gene (5 bases). The CDR3 spans 13 residues. V lost 2 bases to trimming and J lost 7 bases, with 11 bases between them. This chain's CDR3 is CASSLSPGGGYTF. DNA for the CDR3: TGTGCCAGCAGTTTATCTCCGGGGGGTGGCTACACCTTC.

The rearrangement uses TRBV7-3 and TRBJ1-2, with 9 positions matching TRBD1. Germline CDR1 is SGHTA and CDR2 is FQGTGA. Losses at the gene ends were 0 bases for V and 7 bases for J; bases not matched to a gene: 6. This CDR3 is built from 15 residues. CDR3 in amino acids: CASSLTEQGASGYTF. In nucleotides, the CDR3 is TGTGCCAGCAGCTTAACGGAACAGGGGGCGTCTGGCTACACCTTC.

The genes are TRBV18 and TRBJ1-3; 8 bases map to TRBD1. The CDR3 consists of 14 residues. Losses at the gene ends were 6 bases for V and 2 bases for J; bases not matched to a gene: 3. Germline assignment: CDR1 KGHSH and CDR2 LQKENI. CDR3 amino acids: CASSPTGAGNTIYF. DNA for the CDR3: TGTGCCAGCTCCCCGACAGGGGCTGGAAACACCATATATTTT.

CDR3 bases: TGTGCCAGCAGCTTACGACAGGGGGGGACCTCTGAAGCTTTCTTT. It codes for CASSLRQGGTSEAFF. This rearrangement joins TRBV7-9 to TRBJ1-1; 9 bases match TRBD1. The CDR3 extends over 15 amino acids. Germline loops: CDR1 SEHNR, CDR2 FQNEAQ (reference sequence). The V gene end was trimmed by 2 bases and the J gene end by 6 bases; junction bases not matched to a gene: 7.

The chain recombines TRBV27 with TRBJ2-1, with 12 bases aligning to TRBD2. Germline lookup yields CDR1 MNHEY and CDR2 SMNVEV (reference sequence). J was trimmed by 3 bases and V by 6 bases; bases with no gene match: 9. The CDR3 runs to 17 residues. CDR3 bases: TGTGCCAGCAGATACCGACTAGCGGGGGCGAACTACAATGAGCAGTTCTTC. As protein: CASRYRLAGANYNEQFF.

The chain employs TRBV2 and TRBJ2-7; either TRBD1 or TRBD2 may fit D (5 bases each). The germline gives CDR1 SNHLY, CDR2 FYNNEI. The CDR3 runs to 13 residues. The V gene lost 5 bases and the J gene lost 7 bases, with 15 bases spanning the gap. CDR3 bases: TGTGCCAGCAGTTCGGGGCTTTCGGAGGAGCAGTACTTC. Residues: CASSSGLSEEQYF. Drawing the rest from reference TRBV2 and TRBJ2-7, the complete variable domain is EPEVTQTPSHQVTQMGQEVILRCVPISNHLYFYWYRQILGQKVEFLVSFYNNEISEKSEIFDDQFSVERPDGSNFTLKIRSTKLEDSAMYFCASSSGLSEEQYFGPGTRLTVT.

The chain links TRBV5-4 to TRBJ2-6; D uncertain. Germline CDR1 and CDR2: SGHNT and YYREEE (reference sequence). V lost 2 bases, J lost 2 bases, and 11 bases lay in between. The CDR3 contains 16 residues. Here the CDR3 reads CASSFPSVTGANVLTF. The CDR3 DNA follows: TGTGCCAGCAGCTTTCCATCGGTCACTGGGGCCAACGTCCTGACTTTC.

The genes are TRBV7-9 and TRBJ1-4; the D is unclear. V gave up 1 base and J gave up 2 bases, with 2 bases separating them. The CDR3 covers 13 residues. The germline gives CDR1 SEHNR, CDR2 FQNEAQ (reference sequence). For the CDR3, the DNA is TGTGCCAGCAGCTTAGACACTAATGAAAAACTGTTTTTT. Translating it yields CASSLDTNEKLFF.

The chain links TRBV10-3 to TRBJ2-1; 9 nucleotides align to TRBD2. Per the germline V gene, CDR1 is ENHRY and CDR2 is SYGVKD. This CDR3 has 14 residues. The V gene end was trimmed by 5 bases and the J gene end by 4 bases; junction bases not matched to a gene: 3. The CDR3 region has the DNA TGTGCCATCAGTTCTAGCGGGGCGTACAATGAGCAGTTCTTC. Its protein product is CAISSSGAYNEQFF.

The CDR3 sequence: CASRPGRLNTEAFF. CDR3 DNA: TGTGCCAGCAGGCCAGGGAGATTGAACACTGAAGCTTTCTTT. This chain connects TRBV6-5 to TRBJ1-1, with D tentatively TRBD1 (5 bases). V shed 6 bases and J shed 0 bases, with 11 bases lying between them. Germline CDR1 is MNHEY and CDR2 is SVGAGI. This CDR3 contains 14 residues.

The chain combines TRBV19 with TRBJ1-4; 7 bases are a match to TRBD1. The V segment lost 5 bases and the J segment 8 bases; nucleotides outside the gene matches: 14. The length of the CDR3 is 16 residues. Germline CDR1 is LNHDA and CDR2 is SQIVND (reference sequence). Written as DNA, the CDR3 is TGTGCCAGTAGTCTGGGCCGACGGGACAGTGGAGAAAAACTGTTTTTT. This sequence encodes CASSLGRRDSGEKLFF.

V usage is TRBV20-1 and J usage is TRBJ1-2; D is undetermined. Germline V CDR1 and CDR2: DFQATT, SNEGSKA (reference sequence). The V and J ends lost 3 bases and 8 bases respectively, with 13 bases between them. The CDR3 spans 12 residues. The CDR3 is CSASVSGYGYTF. The CDR3 DNA is TGCAGTGCTAGTGTCTCGGGGTACGGCTACACCTTC.

This rearrangement joins TRBV5-4 to TRBJ1-1; 8 bases map to TRBD1. V gave up 4 bases and J gave up 3 bases; unmatched junction bases: 8. Germline V lookup: CDR1 SGHNT, CDR2 YYREEE (reference sequence). This CDR3 is 15 amino acids long. This chain's CDR3 is CASSKGQASYTEAFF. As DNA, the CDR3 is TGTGCCAGCAGCAAGGGACAGGCGAGTTACACTGAAGCTTTCTTT.